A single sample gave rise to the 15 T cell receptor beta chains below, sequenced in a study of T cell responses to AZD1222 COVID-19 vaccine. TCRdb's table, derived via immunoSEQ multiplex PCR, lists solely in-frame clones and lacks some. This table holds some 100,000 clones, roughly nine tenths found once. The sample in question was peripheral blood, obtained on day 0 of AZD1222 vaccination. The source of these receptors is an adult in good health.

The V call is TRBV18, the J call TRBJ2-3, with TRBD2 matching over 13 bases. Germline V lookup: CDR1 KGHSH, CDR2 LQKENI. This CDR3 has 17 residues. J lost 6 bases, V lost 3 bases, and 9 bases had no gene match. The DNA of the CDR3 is TGTGCCAGCTCACCTTACGCCGGGACTAGCGGGGAGGATACGCAGTATTTT. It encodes CASSPYAGTSGEDTQYF.

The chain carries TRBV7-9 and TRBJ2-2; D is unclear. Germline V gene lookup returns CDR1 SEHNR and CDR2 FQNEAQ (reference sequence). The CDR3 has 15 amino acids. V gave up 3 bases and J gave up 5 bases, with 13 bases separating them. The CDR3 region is CASSFDGRWTGELFF. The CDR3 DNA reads TGTGCCAGCAGCTTCGACGGCCGGTGGACCGGGGAGCTGTTTTTT.

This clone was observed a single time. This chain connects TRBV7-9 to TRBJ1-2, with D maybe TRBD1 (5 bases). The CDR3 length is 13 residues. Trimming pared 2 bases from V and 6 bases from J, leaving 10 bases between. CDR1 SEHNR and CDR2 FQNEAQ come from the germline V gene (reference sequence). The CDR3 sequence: CASSLTGLNGYTF. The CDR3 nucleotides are TGTGCCAGCAGCTTAACAGGACTAAATGGCTACACCTTC.

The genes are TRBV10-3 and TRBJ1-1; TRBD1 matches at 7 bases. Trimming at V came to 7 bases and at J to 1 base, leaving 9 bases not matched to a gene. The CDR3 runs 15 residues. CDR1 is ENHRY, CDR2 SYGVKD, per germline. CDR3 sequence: CAINPTGTGNTEAFF. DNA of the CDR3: TGTGCCATCAATCCGACAGGGACTGGGAACACTGAAGCTTTCTTT.

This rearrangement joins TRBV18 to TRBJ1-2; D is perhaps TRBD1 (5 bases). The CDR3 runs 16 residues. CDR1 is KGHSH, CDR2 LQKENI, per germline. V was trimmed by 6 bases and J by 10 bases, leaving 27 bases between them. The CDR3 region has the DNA TGTGCCAGCTCCCCCGCCGTCGGAGGCGGGGGGTCGGCCTACACCTTC. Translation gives CASSPAVGGGGSAYTF.

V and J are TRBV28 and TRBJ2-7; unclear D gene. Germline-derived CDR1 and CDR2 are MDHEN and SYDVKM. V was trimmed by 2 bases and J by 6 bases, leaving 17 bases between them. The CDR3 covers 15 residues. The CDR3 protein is CASSLGSSSPVEQYF. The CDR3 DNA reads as TGTGCCAGCAGTTTAGGGTCTAGTTCTCCTGTCGAGCAGTACTTC.

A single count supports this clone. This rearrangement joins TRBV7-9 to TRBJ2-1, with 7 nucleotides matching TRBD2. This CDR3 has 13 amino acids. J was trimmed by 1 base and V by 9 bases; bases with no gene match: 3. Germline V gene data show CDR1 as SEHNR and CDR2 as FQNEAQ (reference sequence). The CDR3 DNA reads TGTGCCAGTGGGGGGGGATCCTACAATGAGCAGTTCTTC. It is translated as CASGGGSYNEQFF.

CDR3 sequence reads: CASSRLAGGADTQYF. CDR3 nucleotide sequence: TGTGCCAGCAGTCGACTAGCGGGGGGGGCAGATACGCAGTATTTT. V usage is TRBV6-5 and J usage is TRBJ2-3; 14 bases map to TRBD2. There are 15 residues in the CDR3. V was pared by 5 bases and J by 4 bases, with 2 bases of the junction left unmatched. Germline V gene data show CDR1 as MNHEY and CDR2 as SVGAGI.

The CDR3 spells CASSLSSASEQYF. The DNA of the CDR3 is TGTGCCAGCAGTTTATCGTCCGCCAGCGAGCAGTACTTC. The rearrangement joins TRBV28 to TRBJ2-7; unclear D gene. Germline V gives CDR1 MDHEN, CDR2 SYDVKM. The CDR3 extends over 13 amino acids. V was shortened by 1 base and J by 6 bases, with 10 bases between the two germline ends.

The CDR3 nucleotides are TGTGCCAGCACCCTCAGGGTACCGGGATCACCCCTCCACTTT. Protein product: CASTLRVPGSPLHF. This chain connects TRBV2 to TRBJ1-6; D perhaps matches TRBD1 (5 bases). CDR1 SNHLY and CDR2 FYNNEI come from the germline V gene. Trimming removed 7 bases at V and 10 bases at J, with 17 bases between. The CDR3 has 14 amino acids.

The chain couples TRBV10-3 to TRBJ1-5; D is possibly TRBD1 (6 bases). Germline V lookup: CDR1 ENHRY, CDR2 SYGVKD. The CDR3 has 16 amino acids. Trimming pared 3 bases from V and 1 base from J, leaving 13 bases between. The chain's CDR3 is CAISDQGPGSNQPQHF. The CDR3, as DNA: TGTGCCATCAGTGATCAGGGGCCAGGAAGCAATCAGCCCCAGCATTTT.

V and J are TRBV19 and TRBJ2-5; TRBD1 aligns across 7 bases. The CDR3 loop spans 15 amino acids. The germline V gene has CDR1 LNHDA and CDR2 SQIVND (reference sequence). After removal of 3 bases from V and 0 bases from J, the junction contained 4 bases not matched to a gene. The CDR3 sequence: CASSIRDRNQETQYF. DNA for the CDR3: TGTGCCAGTAGTATCCGGGACAGAAACCAAGAGACCCAGTACTTC.

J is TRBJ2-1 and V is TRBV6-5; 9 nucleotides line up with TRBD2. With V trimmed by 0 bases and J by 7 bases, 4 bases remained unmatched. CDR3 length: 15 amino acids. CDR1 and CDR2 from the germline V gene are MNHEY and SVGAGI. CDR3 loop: CASSYSSGSGNEQFF. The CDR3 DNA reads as TGTGCCAGCAGTTACTCTAGCGGGAGTGGGAATGAGCAGTTCTTC.

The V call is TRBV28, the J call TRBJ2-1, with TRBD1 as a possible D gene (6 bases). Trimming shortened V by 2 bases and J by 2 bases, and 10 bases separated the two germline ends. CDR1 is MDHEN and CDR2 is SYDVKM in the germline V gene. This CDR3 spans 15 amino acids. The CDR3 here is CASSLGGGPYNEQFF. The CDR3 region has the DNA TGTGCCAGCAGTTTAGGTGGGGGCCCCTACAATGAGCAGTTCTTC.

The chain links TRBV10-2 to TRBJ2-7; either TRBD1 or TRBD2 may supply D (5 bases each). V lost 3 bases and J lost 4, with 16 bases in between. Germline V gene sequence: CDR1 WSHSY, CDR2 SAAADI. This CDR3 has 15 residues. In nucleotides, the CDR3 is TGCGCCAGCAGTGATTCGGTGGGGGATTGGTACGAGCAGTACTTC. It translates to CASSDSVGDWYEQYF.